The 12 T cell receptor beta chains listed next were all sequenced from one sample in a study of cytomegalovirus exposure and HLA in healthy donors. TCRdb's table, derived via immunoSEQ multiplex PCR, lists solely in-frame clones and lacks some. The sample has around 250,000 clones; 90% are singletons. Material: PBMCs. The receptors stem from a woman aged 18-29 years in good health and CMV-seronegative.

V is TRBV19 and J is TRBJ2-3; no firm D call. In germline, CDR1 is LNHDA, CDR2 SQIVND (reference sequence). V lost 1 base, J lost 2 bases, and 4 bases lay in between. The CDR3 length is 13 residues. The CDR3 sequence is CASSIANTDTQYF. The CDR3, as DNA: TGTGCCAGTAGTATAGCCAACACAGATACGCAGTATTTT.

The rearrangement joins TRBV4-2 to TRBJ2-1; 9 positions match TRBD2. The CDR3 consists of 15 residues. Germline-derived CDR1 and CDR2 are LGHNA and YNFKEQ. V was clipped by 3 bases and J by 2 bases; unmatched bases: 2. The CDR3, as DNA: TGTGCCAGCAGCCACGCGGGGGGGGCCTACAATGAGCAGTTCTTC. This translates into CASSHAGGAYNEQFF.

In nucleotides, the CDR3 is TGCGCCAGCAGCTCGGATCCAGCGGGGGGATCAGGGACCCAGTACTTC. This gives the protein CASSSDPAGGSGTQYF. This sequence joins TRBV5-1 and TRBJ2-5, with 9 bases that match TRBD2. This CDR3 region has 16 residues. V gave up 3 bases and J gave up 7 bases; unmatched junction bases: 13. Per germline, CDR1 SGHRS and CDR2 YFSETQ.

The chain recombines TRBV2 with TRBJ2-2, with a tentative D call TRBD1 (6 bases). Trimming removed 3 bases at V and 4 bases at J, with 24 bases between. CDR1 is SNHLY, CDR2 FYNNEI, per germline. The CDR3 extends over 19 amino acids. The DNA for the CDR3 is TGTGCCAGCAGTGAGCAGAACCGGGACATCCTCACTGCCACCGGGGAGCTGTTTTTT. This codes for CASSEQNRDILTATGELFF.

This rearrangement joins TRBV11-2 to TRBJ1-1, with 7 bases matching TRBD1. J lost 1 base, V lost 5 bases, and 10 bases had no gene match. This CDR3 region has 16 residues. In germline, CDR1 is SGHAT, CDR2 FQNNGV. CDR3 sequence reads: CASSQLRGRQNTEAFF. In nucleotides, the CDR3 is TGTGCCAGCAGCCAGTTAAGGGGGCGGCAGAACACTGAAGCTTTCTTT.

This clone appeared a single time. The CDR3 is CASSDGTSGRTDTQYF. The DNA for the CDR3 is TGTGCCAGCAGTGATGGTACTAGCGGTCGCACAGATACGCAGTATTTT. This chain connects TRBV2 to TRBJ2-3; 8 nucleotides agree with TRBD2. Germline assignment: CDR1 SNHLY and CDR2 FYNNEI. The trim removed 3 bases at V and 1 base at J, leaving 6 bases unmatched. This CDR3 has 16 residues.

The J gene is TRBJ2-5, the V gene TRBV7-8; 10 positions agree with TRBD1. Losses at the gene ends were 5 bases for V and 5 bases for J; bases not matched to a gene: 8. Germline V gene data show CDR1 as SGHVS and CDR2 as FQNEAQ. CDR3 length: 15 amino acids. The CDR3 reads CASSPGDRGSETQYF. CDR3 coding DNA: TGTGCCAGCAGCCCCGGGGACAGGGGATCCGAGACCCAGTACTTC.

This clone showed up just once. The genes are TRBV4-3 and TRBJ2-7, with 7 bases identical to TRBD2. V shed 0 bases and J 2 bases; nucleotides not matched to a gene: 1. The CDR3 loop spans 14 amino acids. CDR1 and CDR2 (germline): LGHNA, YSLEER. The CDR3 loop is CASSQDAGAYEQYF. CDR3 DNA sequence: TGCGCCAGCAGCCAAGATGCGGGGGCCTACGAGCAGTACTTC.

For the CDR3, the DNA is TGTGCCAGCAGCCCCCCTGGGGGGGCCCGATCCACTGAAGCTTTCTTT. It encodes CASSPPGGARSTEAFF. The chain is built from TRBV11-2 and TRBJ1-1; possible D gene TRBD1, 6 bases. CDR1 and CDR2 from the germline V gene are SGHAT and FQNNGV. The V end was cut by 5 bases, the J end by 4 bases, with 20 bases between. The CDR3 contains 16 residues.

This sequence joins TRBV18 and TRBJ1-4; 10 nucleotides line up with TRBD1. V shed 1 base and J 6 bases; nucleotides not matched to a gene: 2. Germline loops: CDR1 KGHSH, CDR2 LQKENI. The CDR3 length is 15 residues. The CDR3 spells CASSPRQGAYEKLFF. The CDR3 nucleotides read TGTGCCAGCTCACCACGACAGGGGGCGTATGAAAAACTGTTTTTT.

In nucleotides, the CDR3 is TGTGCCAGCAGCGTAGTGGGGCTTGAGCAGTTCTTC. Protein product: CASSVVGLEQFF. The chain joins TRBV9 to TRBJ2-1; tentative D call: TRBD1 (5 bases). The CDR3 runs to 12 residues. The V end lost 0 bases, the J end lost 9 bases, and 7 bases lay between the germline ends. In germline, CDR1 is SGDLS, CDR2 YYNGEE.

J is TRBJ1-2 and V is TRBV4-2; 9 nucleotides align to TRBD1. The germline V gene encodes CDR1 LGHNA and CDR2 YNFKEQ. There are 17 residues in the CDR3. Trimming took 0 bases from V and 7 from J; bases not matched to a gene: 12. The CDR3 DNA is TGTGCCAGCAGCCAAGATTGGGGACAGGGCGTGATCTTTGGCTACACCTTC. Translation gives CASSQDWGQGVIFGYTF.